The next 10 T cell receptor beta chains were all read from a single sample in a study of identical twins. Each CDR3 protein is one row after TCRdb ran MiXCR on the 5' RACE reads. This sample has some 690,000 distinct CDR3 sequences, with roughly 20% found just once. These records were also assigned to another study, of T cells expressing NK-cell markers.

The sample was PBMCs. Every receptor here comes from a woman between 18 and 30 years old in good health.

The chain uses TRBV20-1 and TRBJ2-7, with 8 nucleotides matching TRBD2. The germline CDR1 and CDR2 sequences are DFQATT and SNEGSKA (reference sequence). The CDR3 runs 13 residues. With 6 bases clipped from V and 7 bases from J, the junction kept 11 bases outside the gene matches. The CDR3 nucleotides are TGCAGTGCCCCCCAAAGCGGGAGTCGTGAGCAGTACTTC. Protein sequence: CSAPQSGSREQYF.

The chain carries TRBV12-3 or TRBV12-4 and TRBJ2-7; no clear D. The CDR3 has 13 residues. Between the trimmed V and J ends, which lost 3 bases and 5 bases, there was a span of 11 bases. CDR3 coding DNA: TGTGCCAGCAGTTTGGAGCAGCGTCACGAGCAGTACTTC. Translation gives CASSLEQRHEQYF.

There are a few counts of this clonotype. For the CDR3, the DNA is TGCAGTGCTAGCGGGAGCGCCGACTCCTACGAGCAGTACTTC. This codes for CSASGSADSYEQYF. V and J are TRBV20-1 and TRBJ2-7, with D possibly matching TRBD2 (6 bases). V shed 3 bases and J shed 0 bases, with 12 bases lying between them. The V gene's germline CDR1 is DFQATT and CDR2 SNEGSKA (reference sequence). The CDR3 is made up of 14 amino acids.

This clonotype was observed a few times. This chain uses TRBV6-2 or TRBV6-3 with TRBJ1-2; 10 bases agree with TRBD1. The CDR3 contains 13 residues. Looked up from germline, CDR1 is MNHEY and CDR2 is SVGEGT. The J segment lost 7 bases and the V segment lost 7 bases, leaving 6 bases of the junction unmatched. The DNA for the CDR3 is TGTGCCAGCACCACGACAGGGGGCCGTGGCTACACCTTC. Protein product: CASTTTGGRGYTF.

For this clonotype: A much larger clone lies a single base off, so this may be a read error. The V call is TRBV20-1, the J call TRBJ2-5; the D call may be TRBD1 or TRBD2 (5 bases each). Germline CDR1 is DFQATT and CDR2 is SNEGSKA (reference sequence). There are 12 residues in the CDR3. The CDR3 here is CSDRGPGETQYF. The CDR3 DNA follows: TGCAGTGATAGAGGGCCAGGGGAGACCCAGTACTTC.

In this sample, this clonotype turned up a few times. The rearrangement uses TRBV7-9 and TRBJ2-5; D possibly corresponds to TRBD1 (5 bases). V was clipped by 6 bases and J by 1 base, with 12 bases between them. The germline CDR1 and CDR2 sequences are SEHNR and FQNEAQ (reference sequence). This CDR3 contains 14 residues. Written as DNA, the CDR3 is TGTGCCAGCAGGTCACAGGAGACCCAAGAGACCCAGTACTTC. It encodes CASRSQETQETQYF.

The rearrangement links TRBV25-1 to TRBJ2-4; D call uncertain. Trimming cost V 3 bases and J 3 bases, with 6 bases left between them. This CDR3 has 13 residues. From germline, CDR1 is MGHDK and CDR2 SYGVNS. For the CDR3, the DNA is TGTGCCAGCAGTGAGGTCGGCAAAAACATTCAGTACTTC. This sequence encodes CASSEVGKNIQYF. Supplemented by reference TRBV25-1 and TRBJ2-4, the full variable domain reads EADIYQTPRYLVIGTGKKITLECSQTMGHDKMYWYQQDPGMELHLIHYSYGVNSTEKGDLSSESTVSRIRTEHFPLTLESARPSHTSQYLCASSEVGKNIQYFGAGTRLSVL.

This clonotype was found a few times. The chain is built from TRBV2 and TRBJ1-6; D is ambiguous. The CDR3 is 14 amino acids. The germline V gene has CDR1 SNHLY and CDR2 FYNNEI. Trimming stripped 7 bases from V and 5 bases from J, with 12 bases between. Here the CDR3 DNA reads TGTGCCAGCACGAGGGTCGGAGATAATTCACCCCTCCACTTT. Encoded protein: CASTRVGDNSPLHF.

A few counts support this clonotype. Here the CDR3 DNA reads TGTGCCTGGAGCGGACGGTTGAGCACAGATACGCAGTATTTT. Protein product: CAWSGRLSTDTQYF. The chain recombines TRBV30 with TRBJ2-3; no firm D call. V gave up 3 bases and J gave up 0 bases, with 10 bases separating them. Germline V gene lookup returns CDR1 GTSNPN and CDR2 SVGIG (reference sequence). CDR3 length equals 14 residues.

The chain employs TRBV11-2 and TRBJ2-2; TRBD2 agrees at 10 bases. The CDR3 has 14 amino acids. The V and J ends lost 5 bases and 5 bases, in that order; junction bases with no gene match: 2. In germline, CDR1 is SGHAT, CDR2 FQNNGV. The CDR3 sequence is CASSRTSGTGELFF. In DNA form, the CDR3 reads TGTGCCAGCAGCCGGACTAGCGGAACCGGGGAGCTGTTTTTT.